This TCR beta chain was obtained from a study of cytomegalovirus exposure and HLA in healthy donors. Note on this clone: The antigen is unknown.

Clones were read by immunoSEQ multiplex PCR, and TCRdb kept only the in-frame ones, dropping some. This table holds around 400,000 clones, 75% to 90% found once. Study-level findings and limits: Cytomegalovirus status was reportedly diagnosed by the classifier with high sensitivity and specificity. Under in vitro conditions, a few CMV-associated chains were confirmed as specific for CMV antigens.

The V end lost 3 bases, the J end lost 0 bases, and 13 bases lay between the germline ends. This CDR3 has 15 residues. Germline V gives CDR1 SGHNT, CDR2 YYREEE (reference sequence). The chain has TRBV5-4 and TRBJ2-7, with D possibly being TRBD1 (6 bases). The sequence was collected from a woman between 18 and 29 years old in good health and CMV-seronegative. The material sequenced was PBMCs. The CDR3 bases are TGTGCCAGCAGCTCCCGGGCAGGGGCCTCCTACGAGCAGTACTTC. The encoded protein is CASSSRAGASYEQYF.